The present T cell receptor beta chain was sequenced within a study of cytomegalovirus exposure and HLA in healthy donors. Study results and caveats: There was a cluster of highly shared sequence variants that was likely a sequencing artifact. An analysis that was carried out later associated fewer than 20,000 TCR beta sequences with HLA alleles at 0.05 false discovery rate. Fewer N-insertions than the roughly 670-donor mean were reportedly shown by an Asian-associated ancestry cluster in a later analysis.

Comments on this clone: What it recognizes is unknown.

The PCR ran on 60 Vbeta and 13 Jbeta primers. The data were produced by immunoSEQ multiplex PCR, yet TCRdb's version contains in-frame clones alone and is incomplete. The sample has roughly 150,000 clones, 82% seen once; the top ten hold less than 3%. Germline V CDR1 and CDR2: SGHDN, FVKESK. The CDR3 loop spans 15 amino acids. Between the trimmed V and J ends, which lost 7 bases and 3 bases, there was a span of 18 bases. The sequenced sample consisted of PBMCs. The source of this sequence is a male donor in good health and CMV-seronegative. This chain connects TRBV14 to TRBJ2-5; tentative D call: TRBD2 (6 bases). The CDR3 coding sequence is TGTGCCAGCAACTCTGCTCGGGAGAACGAAGAGACCCAGTACTTC. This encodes CASNSARENEETQYF.